Listed here are 21 T cell receptor beta chains from one sample, sequenced in a study of early T cells in non-severe SARS-CoV-2 infection. TCRdb independently ran MiXCR on the 5' RACE reads; one entry per CDR3 protein. The data hold under 85,000 distinct CDR3 sequences, with more than 4% observed a single time. This specimen consisted of whole blood, obtained at baseline. Every receptor here comes from an adult who was a healthcare worker with PCR-confirmed SARS-CoV-2 infection or an uninfected control (not recorded which).

This chain connects TRBV5-4 to TRBJ1-1; tentative D call: TRBD1 (6 bases). This CDR3 region has 14 residues. Trimming removed 2 bases from V and 4 bases from J, with 12 bases in between. CDR1 and CDR2 (germline): SGHNT, YYREEE (reference sequence). The DNA for the CDR3 is TGTGCCAGCAGCTTACAGGGTATTCGCACTGAAGCTTTCTTT. Translation gives CASSLQGIRTEAFF.

The chain couples TRBV5-1 to TRBJ2-7; D tentatively fits TRBD1 or TRBD2 (6 bases each). Germline lookup yields CDR1 SGHRS and CDR2 YFSETQ. The CDR3 length is 13 residues. The ends were cut back, 9 bases at V and 5 bases at J, with 18 bases in the middle. The CDR3 DNA is TGCGCCATCGCCACAGGGAGGATCGACGAGCAGTACTTC. Its protein is CAIATGRIDEQYF. Complete variable domain (other parts from reference TRBV5-1 and TRBJ2-7): KAGVTQTPRYLIKTRGQQVTLSCSPISGHRSVSWYQQTPGQGLQFLFEYFSETQRNKGNFPGRFSGRQFSNSRSEMNVSTLELGDSALYLCAIATGRIDEQYFGPGTRLTVT.

This clonotype has ten or more counts. V usage is TRBV13 and J usage is TRBJ2-7, with 9 bases fitting TRBD2. CDR3 length equals 14 residues. Germline assignment: CDR1 PRHDT and CDR2 FYEKMQ (reference sequence). Trimming at V came to 0 bases and at J to 4 bases, leaving 1 base not matched to a gene. The CDR3: CASSLGTSGYEQYF. The CDR3 DNA reads TGTGCCAGCAGCTTAGGGACTAGCGGTTACGAGCAGTACTTC.

The sample holds many counts of this clonotype. This chain joins TRBV11-2 and TRBJ2-5; no clear D. V was trimmed by 8 bases and J by 2 bases, leaving 6 bases between them. The CDR3 sequence is 11 residues long. Germline lookup yields CDR1 SGHAT and CDR2 FQNNGV. The CDR3 coding sequence is TGTGCCAGCGGAAGTCAAGAGACCCAGTACTTC. Its protein product is CASGSQETQYF.

V and J are TRBV20-1 and TRBJ1-6, with TRBD1 matching over 7 bases. Unmatched junction bases numbered 12, after V lost 0 bases and J lost 10 bases. Per the germline V gene, CDR1 is DFQATT and CDR2 is SNEGSKA (reference sequence). The CDR3 loop spans 16 amino acids. In nucleotides, the CDR3 is TGCAGTGCTAGAGATTCCCTGACAGGGAGGCAATCACCCCTCCACTTT. It codes for CSARDSLTGRQSPLHF.

At least ten counts were recorded for this clonotype. The chain has TRBV28 and TRBJ2-7; unclear D gene. Looked up from germline, CDR1 is MDHEN and CDR2 is SYDVKM. Trimming shortened V by 10 bases and J by 2 bases, and 9 bases separated the two germline ends. The length of the CDR3 is 11 residues. Here the CDR3 DNA reads TGTGCCATCGGCCCAACCTACGAGCAGTACTTC. Its protein is CAIGPTYEQYF.

This clonotype was observed many times. This sequence joins TRBV20-1 and TRBJ2-1; the match to TRBD2 covers 9 bases. The CDR3 consists of 12 residues. Germline assignment: CDR1 DFQATT and CDR2 SNEGSKA (reference sequence). With 4 bases clipped from V and 10 bases from J, the junction kept 5 bases outside the gene matches. The CDR3 region is CSAKGLAGEQFF. The DNA for the CDR3 is TGCAGTGCTAAGGGACTAGCTGGCGAGCAGTTCTTC.

This clonotype came up many times. The CDR3 region is CATSLMREGYNEQFF. DNA of the CDR3: TGTGCCACCAGCCTGATGAGGGAGGGCTACAATGAGCAGTTCTTC. The chain couples TRBV15 to TRBJ2-1, with 7 bases aligning to TRBD2. Germline V lookup: CDR1 LNHNV, CDR2 YYDKDF (reference sequence). CDR3 length: 15 residues. V lost 5 bases to trimming and J lost 3 bases; unmatched junction nucleotides: 7.

This clonotype appeared many times. This chain links TRBV19 with TRBJ2-1, with D possibly TRBD1 on 6 matching bases. Trimming cost V 8 bases and J 4 bases, with 6 bases left between them. This CDR3 has 11 residues. Germline CDR1 LNHDA, CDR2 SQIVND (reference sequence). As DNA, the CDR3 is TGTGCCAGTGGACAGTACAATGAGCAGTTCTTC. Protein: CASGQYNEQFF.

The sample holds many counts of this clonotype. This sequence joins TRBV12-3 or TRBV12-4 and TRBJ2-6; 7 positions match TRBD1. The V gene end was trimmed by 7 bases and the J gene end by 2 bases; junction bases not matched to a gene: 11. The CDR3 contains 17 residues. The CDR3 coding sequence is TGTGCCAGCACATTCCAGGGGGATAGTACTGGGGCCAACGTCCTGACTTTC. Translated: CASTFQGDSTGANVLTF.

This clonotype was found a few times. The gene calls are TRBV5-4 and TRBJ2-7, with D tentatively TRBD2 (6 bases). Germline CDR1 and CDR2: SGHNT and YYREEE (reference sequence). V was trimmed by 0 bases and J by 7 bases, leaving 14 bases between them. The CDR3 length is 14 residues. Written as DNA, the CDR3 is TGTGCCAGCAGCTTGGGGATGGAGGGAGGAGAGCAGTACTTC. It translates to CASSLGMEGGEQYF.

This clonotype was recorded many times. An end of the junction differs from the germline gene, which may be a read error. The chain uses TRBV18 and TRBJ1-3; D remains ambiguous. This CDR3 has 15 residues. Looked up from germline, CDR1 is KGHSH and CDR2 is LQKENI. DNA for the CDR3: TGTGCCAGCTCACCAGGCCGATCCTCTGAAAACACCATATATTTT. Its translation is CASSPGRSSENTIYF.

This clonotype was seen repeatedly, ten times or more. CDR3 residues: CASSLVGRDETQYF. CDR3 sequence (DNA): TGCGCCAGCAGCTTGGTTGGTAGAGATGAGACCCAGTACTTC. The V call is TRBV5-1, the J call TRBJ2-5; D unclear. The CDR3 is 14 residues long. Trimming removed 0 bases from V and 5 bases from J, with 11 bases in between. Germline CDR1 is SGHRS and CDR2 is YFSETQ.

This clonotype was picked up many times. V is TRBV6-5 and J is TRBJ2-4, with D possibly being TRBD2 (6 bases). V lost 10 bases to trimming and J lost 0 bases, with 13 bases between them. This CDR3 comprises 14 residues. CDR1 MNHEY and CDR2 SVGAGI come from the germline V gene. The CDR3 protein is CATAAGQAKNIQYF. The CDR3 nucleotides read TGTGCCACCGCCGCGGGGCAAGCCAAAAACATTCAGTACTTC.

This clonotype was counted many times. This chain connects TRBV20-1 to TRBJ2-7; D unclear. Germline V lookup: CDR1 DFQATT, CDR2 SNEGSKA (reference sequence). CDR3 size: 13 residues. Trimming shortened V by 2 bases and J by 1 base, and 9 bases separated the two germline ends. DNA for the CDR3: TGCAGTGCTAGACATGCGGAGTCCTACGAGCAGTACTTC. Amino acid sequence: CSARHAESYEQYF.

Many counts were recorded for this clonotype. This chain connects TRBV18 to TRBJ2-3; TRBD2 agrees at 12 bases. The ends lost 3 bases at V and 0 bases at J; junction bases unmatched: 7. The CDR3 contains 18 residues. Germline CDR1 reads KGHSH; CDR2 reads LQKENI. The CDR3 DNA is TGTGCCAGCTCACCGGGTAGACTAGCGGGAGCTAGCACAGATACGCAGTATTTT. Amino acids: CASSPGRLAGASTDTQYF.

This clonotype was seen repeatedly, ten times or more. The rearrangement joins TRBV12-3 or TRBV12-4 to TRBJ1-2, with D unclear. V lost 3 bases and J lost 8, with 10 bases in between. The CDR3 is 12 residues long. CDR3 DNA: TGTGCCAGCAGTTTTCTATCCGAAGGCTACACCTTC. Translating gives CASSFLSEGYTF.

The rearrangement uses TRBV15 and TRBJ2-1; D call uncertain. V shed 1 base and J shed 7 bases, with 8 bases lying between them. Germline CDR1 and CDR2: LNHNV and YYDKDF (reference sequence). CDR3 length equals 13 residues. The CDR3 loop reads CATSRVGWNEQFF. CDR3 nucleotide sequence: TGTGCCACCAGCAGAGTAGGATGGAATGAGCAGTTCTTC.

There are a few counts of this clonotype. V gene TRBV19 combines with J gene TRBJ2-2; a possible D gene is TRBD2 (6 bases). Looked up from germline, CDR1 is LNHDA and CDR2 is SQIVND (reference sequence). The CDR3 length is 15 residues. Trimming stripped 7 bases from V and 0 bases from J, with 12 bases between. The CDR3: CASIAGRTNTGELFF. In nucleotides, the CDR3 is TGTGCCAGTATCGCGGGACGAACGAACACCGGGGAGCTGTTTTTT.

The chain is built from TRBV27 and TRBJ2-2, with 9 bases lining up with TRBD2. The CDR3 is 16 amino acids. Trimming took 5 bases from V and 5 from J; bases not matched to a gene: 9. CDR1 and CDR2 from the germline V gene are MNHEY and SMNVEV (reference sequence). CDR3 sequence (DNA): TGTGCCAGCAGTGGATTTAGCGGGAGAGCGACCGGGGAGCTGTTTTTT. Its protein is CASSGFSGRATGELFF.

The sample holds a few counts of this clonotype. The chain couples TRBV20-1 to TRBJ1-2; no definite D call. Germline V gene data show CDR1 as DFQATT and CDR2 as SNEGSKA (reference sequence). The CDR3 loop spans 14 amino acids. V shed 3 bases and J shed 1 base, with 12 bases lying between them. The CDR3 nucleotides are TGCAGTGCTAGGGAAACGGGCAATAACTATGGCTACACCTTC. As protein: CSARETGNNYGYTF.